A single sample is the source of the 9 T cell receptor beta chains below, sequenced in a study of control samples from healthy donors and cancer patients. Only in-frame clones appear in the TCRdb table, and some are missing; sequencing was by immunoSEQ multiplex PCR. Of around 180,000 clones in the sample, 88% are singletons; the top ten hold over 4%. The specimen sequenced was blood. These receptors all come from a woman in her twenties or thirties in good health.

The gene calls are TRBV7-9 and TRBJ2-1; 11 bases map to TRBD2. This CDR3 region has 13 residues. The germline CDR1 and CDR2 sequences are SEHNR and FQNEAQ (reference sequence). V shed 7 bases and J 13 bases; nucleotides not matched to a gene: 9. For the CDR3, the DNA is TGTGCCAGCACCCTAGCGGGGGGTCGGGAACAGTTCTTC. Translating gives CASTLAGGREQFF. Full variable domain (outside the CDR3, taken from reference TRBV7-9 and TRBJ2-1): DTGVSQNPRHKITKRGQNVTFRCDPISEHNRLYWYRQTLGQGPEFLTYFQNEAQLEKSRLLSDRFSAERPKGSFSTLEIQRTEQGDSAMYLCASTLAGGREQFFGPGTRLTVL.

This clone was seen only once. V and J are TRBV7-9 and TRBJ2-4; TRBD2 is a possible D gene (5 bases). The length of the CDR3 is 14 residues. The germline V and J ends were trimmed by 1 base and 8 bases, with 12 bases remaining between them. Germline V gene sequence: CDR1 SEHNR, CDR2 FQNEAQ (reference sequence). Here the CDR3 DNA reads TGTGCCAGCAGCTTAGTTTCCATCGGGGACATTCAGTACTTC. Translated, it gives CASSLVSIGDIQYF.

The chain combines TRBV27 with TRBJ2-2, with D tentatively TRBD1 or TRBD2 (7 bases each). Germline V CDR1 and CDR2: MNHEY, SMNVEV (reference sequence). The CDR3 extends over 15 amino acids. Trimming cost V 5 bases and J 3 bases, with 13 bases left between them. The CDR3 loop reads CASSPSGGDTGELFF. The CDR3 nucleotides are TGTGCCAGCAGTCCGTCAGGGGGGGACACCGGGGAGCTGTTTTTT.

The chain has TRBV30 and TRBJ1-2, with D possibly being TRBD1 (5 bases). There are 13 residues in the CDR3. Germline V lookup: CDR1 GTSNPN, CDR2 SVGIG (reference sequence). The V end was cut by 0 bases, the J end by 5 bases, with 10 bases between. This CDR3 is CAWSVGQGYGYTF. CDR3 DNA: TGTGCCTGGAGTGTAGGGCAGGGTTATGGCTACACCTTC. The complete variable domain, with remaining parts taken from reference TRBV30 and TRBJ1-2, reads SQTIHQWPATLVQPVGSPLSLECTVEGTSNPNLYWYRQAAGRGLQLLFYSVGIGQISSEVPQNLSASRPQDRQFILSSKKLLLSDSGFYLCAWSVGQGYGYTFGSGTRLTVV.

Points on this clone: In the same sample, other DNA sequences code for this CDR3. The chain joins TRBV12-3 or TRBV12-4 to TRBJ1-2; D call uncertain. This CDR3 has 11 residues. Trimming stripped 4 bases from V and 6 bases from J, with 6 bases between. CDR3 DNA sequence: TGTGCCAGCAGTTCCGGTGATGGCTACACCTTC. Translating it yields CASSSGDGYTF.

This clone was counted a single time. The CDR3 here is CSVVQGTQYF. In DNA, the CDR3 is TGCAGCGTTGTTCAGGGGACCCAGTACTTC. The V and J genes are TRBV29-1 and TRBJ2-5, with a possible D match to TRBD1 (5 bases). CDR3 length: 10 residues. From germline, CDR1 is SQVTM and CDR2 ANQGSEA. V lost 4 bases, J lost 7 bases, and 7 bases lay in between. The whole variable domain, remainder taken from reference TRBV29-1 and TRBJ2-5, is SAVISQKPSRDICQRGTSLTIQCQVDSQVTMMFWYRQQPGQSLTLIATANQGSEATYESGFVIDKFPISRPNLTFSTLTVSNMSPEDSSIYLCSVVQGTQYFGPGTRLLVL.

This rearrangement joins TRBV7-2 to TRBJ2-7; 7 bases agree with TRBD1. CDR1 is SGHTA and CDR2 is FQGNSA in the germline V gene. V shed 0 bases, J shed 3 bases, and the junction held 5 bases outside the gene matches. The CDR3 loop spans 15 amino acids. CDR3 DNA: TGTGCCAGCAGCTTAGCCGTAGGGGGCAACTACGAGCAGTACTTC. Protein sequence: CASSLAVGGNYEQYF. The full variable domain, completed using reference TRBV7-2 and TRBJ2-7, is GAGVSQSPSNKVTEKGKDVELRCDPISGHTALYWYRQSLGQGLEFLIYFQGNSAPDKSGLPSDRFSAERTGGSVSTLTIQRTQQEDSAVYLCASSLAVGGNYEQYFGPGTRLTVT.

As concerns this clone: A junction end diverges from the germline sequence, so it may reflect a read error. Different DNA sequences within this sample yield the same CDR3. The rearrangement links TRBV19 to TRBJ2-2; TRBD1 agrees at 8 bases. The CDR3 loop spans 15 amino acids. Germline CDR1 reads LNHDA; CDR2 reads SQIVND (reference sequence). The CDR3 region is CASSPGGTGTGELFF. CDR3 bases: TGTGCCAGTAGTCCTGGGGGGACAGGCACCGGGGAGCTATTTTTT.

This rearrangement joins TRBV5-5 to TRBJ2-2, with D hard to call. The V and J ends lost 0 bases and 4 bases respectively, with 7 bases between them. Germline loops: CDR1 SGHKS, CDR2 YYEKEE (reference sequence). CDR3 size: 14 residues. The DNA of the CDR3 is TGTGCCAGCAGCTTGGCCGGCTCCACCGGGGAGCTGTTTTTT. Its protein is CASSLAGSTGELFF.